This TCR beta chain was identified in a study of shared clonotypes between healthy human individuals. Clones were read by immunoSEQ multiplex PCR, and TCRdb kept only the in-frame ones, dropping some. The table has about 450,000 clones, approximately 79% seen once; the top ten hold approximately 12%. CDR3 length: 14 amino acids. Trimming removed 6 bases at V and 6 bases at J, with 14 bases between. Germline V lookup: CDR1 MDHEN, CDR2 SYDVKM. V gene TRBV28 combines with J gene TRBJ1-4; perhaps TRBD1 as D (5 bases). Sequencing was carried out using PBMCs. The sequence was obtained from a woman between 40 and 50 years old in good health. Some clones in this sample may be carry-over from other donors' samples. CDR3 DNA: TGTGCCAGCAGGTATACCGGGACTTATGAAAAACTGTTTTTT. Amino acids: CASRYTGTYEKLFF.